This TCR beta chain was sequenced for a study of Ad26.COV2.S vaccination and SARS-CoV-2 variants. Clones were sequenced by immunoSEQ multiplex PCR, and TCRdb holds only the in-frame ones, with some missing. This table has approximately 400,000 clones, around 84% appearing once. Germline loops: CDR1 SGHRS, CDR2 YFSETQ. The CDR3 has 15 residues. Trimming removed 4 bases from V and 2 bases from J, with 16 bases in between. Treatment meaning: 15 to 20 received Ad26.COV2.S at low or high dose, single or two shots; several received placebo; per-sample allocation not given. Sampling happened 63 days after the first vaccine or placebo injection.

J is TRBJ2-7 and V is TRBV5-1, with unresolved D. The TCR comes from a person between 18 and 59 years old who received the Ad26.COV2.S COVID-19 vaccine or a placebo. The starting material was peripheral blood, obtained in a trial of Ad26.COV2.S vaccine versus placebo. CDR3 coding DNA: TGCGCCAGCAGCCCCACCCCGGGCAGTCCCTACGAGCAGTACTTC. Translation: CASSPTPGSPYEQYF.